This TCR beta chain was profiled in a study of shared clonotypes between healthy human individuals. Trimming removed 7 bases from V and 11 bases from J, with 21 bases in between. Germline V CDR1 and CDR2: LNHDA, SQIVND (reference sequence). CDR3 length equals 15 residues. Replicate PCRs from sorted subsets contained approximately 200 ng DNA, which is 29,000 or so T cell genomes. The method was immunoSEQ multiplex PCR; TCRdb's version includes in-frame clones alone and lacks a portion of them. The data contain roughly 2.4 million clones, about 94% of them singletons. Sequenced input: naive CD4+ T cells sorted from blood. Described subset: CD45RA+ positively selected. This clonotype was obtained from a man younger than 30 in good health. V usage is TRBV19 and J usage is TRBJ1-6; D is unclear. The CDR3 loop is CASTSLGTTGTPLHF. In nucleotides, the CDR3 is TGTGCCAGTACTTCCCTGGGAACAACCGGGACACCCCTCCACTTT.